This TCR beta chain was obtained from a study of neurological immune-mediated disorders. Overall study results and limits: The expanded clones of different subjects shared no CDR3 amino acid sequences (suggesting private repertoires in all groups).

A word on this clonotype: The antigen is undetermined.

MiXCR, applied by TCRdb to the 5' RACE reads, yields one record per CDR3 protein. The sample carries 55,000 or so distinct CDR3 sequences, over 4% recorded once. This TCR was sampled from a man between 50 and 59 years old with multiple sclerosis. Input material: PBMCs.

The CDR3 loop is CASSHEGHGQPQHF. Here the CDR3 DNA reads TGTGCCAGCAGCCATGAGGGCCACGGCCAGCCCCAGCATTTT. V gene TRBV3-1 combines with J gene TRBJ1-5; no clear D. The CDR3 runs to 14 residues. CDR1 LGHDT and CDR2 YNNKEL come from the germline V gene (reference sequence). Trimming pared 3 bases from V and 7 bases from J, leaving 13 bases between.